This T cell receptor (beta chain) originates from a study of blood T cell repertoires in COVID-19. How the authors handled the data: For nucleated cells, counts were estimated from reference gene primer amplification. The repertoire was sequenced with immunoSEQ multiplex PCR; TCRdb's copy has only in-frame clones and lacks some. Clone size and the V and J calls come from that table; the DNA yielded D and trimming. This table has 320,000 or so clones, about nine tenths appearing once. Per the germline V gene, CDR1 is SGHTA and CDR2 is FQGTGA. The length of the CDR3 is 14 residues. V was pared by 3 bases and J by 2 bases, with 7 bases between.

The sample was PBMCs or T cells enriched from blood (not recorded which). J is TRBJ2-2 and V is TRBV7-3, with D unclear. The source of this sequence is a man aged 55 to 70 who had recovered from COVID-19. CDR3 nucleotides: TGTGCCAGCAGCTTTCTACCCAACACCGGGGAGCTGTTTTTT. Protein product: CASSFLPNTGELFF.